This T cell receptor beta chain was profiled in a study of T cell responses to AZD1222 COVID-19 vaccine. The overall study: Second-dose intervals of approximately 4 or approximately 12 weeks were pooled. Study conclusions and caveats: Repertoire sampling occurred only after the peak T cell response. Spike-specific TCRs gained breadth and depth after people received two AZD1222 doses. Donors were largely white British and mainly female; clonal diversity was possibly underestimated.

This CDR3 is built from 11 residues. Germline V gene sequence: CDR1 MNHEY, CDR2 SMNVEV (reference sequence). Trimming took 5 bases from V and 14 from J, leaving 14 bases between them. Method: immunoSEQ multiplex PCR; TCRdb's copy keeps in-frame clones and lacks some. The table includes 150,000 to 200,000 clones, approximately 90% detected once. Concerning this clone itself: What it recognizes is unknown.

This TCR was sampled from an adult in good health. The genes are TRBV27 and TRBJ2-3; D unresolved. Here the sequenced sample was peripheral blood, taken on day 0 of AZD1222 vaccination. The CDR3 here is CASSLGPSSYF. CDR3 DNA sequence: TGTGCCAGCAGTCTCGGACCTAGTTCGTATTTT.